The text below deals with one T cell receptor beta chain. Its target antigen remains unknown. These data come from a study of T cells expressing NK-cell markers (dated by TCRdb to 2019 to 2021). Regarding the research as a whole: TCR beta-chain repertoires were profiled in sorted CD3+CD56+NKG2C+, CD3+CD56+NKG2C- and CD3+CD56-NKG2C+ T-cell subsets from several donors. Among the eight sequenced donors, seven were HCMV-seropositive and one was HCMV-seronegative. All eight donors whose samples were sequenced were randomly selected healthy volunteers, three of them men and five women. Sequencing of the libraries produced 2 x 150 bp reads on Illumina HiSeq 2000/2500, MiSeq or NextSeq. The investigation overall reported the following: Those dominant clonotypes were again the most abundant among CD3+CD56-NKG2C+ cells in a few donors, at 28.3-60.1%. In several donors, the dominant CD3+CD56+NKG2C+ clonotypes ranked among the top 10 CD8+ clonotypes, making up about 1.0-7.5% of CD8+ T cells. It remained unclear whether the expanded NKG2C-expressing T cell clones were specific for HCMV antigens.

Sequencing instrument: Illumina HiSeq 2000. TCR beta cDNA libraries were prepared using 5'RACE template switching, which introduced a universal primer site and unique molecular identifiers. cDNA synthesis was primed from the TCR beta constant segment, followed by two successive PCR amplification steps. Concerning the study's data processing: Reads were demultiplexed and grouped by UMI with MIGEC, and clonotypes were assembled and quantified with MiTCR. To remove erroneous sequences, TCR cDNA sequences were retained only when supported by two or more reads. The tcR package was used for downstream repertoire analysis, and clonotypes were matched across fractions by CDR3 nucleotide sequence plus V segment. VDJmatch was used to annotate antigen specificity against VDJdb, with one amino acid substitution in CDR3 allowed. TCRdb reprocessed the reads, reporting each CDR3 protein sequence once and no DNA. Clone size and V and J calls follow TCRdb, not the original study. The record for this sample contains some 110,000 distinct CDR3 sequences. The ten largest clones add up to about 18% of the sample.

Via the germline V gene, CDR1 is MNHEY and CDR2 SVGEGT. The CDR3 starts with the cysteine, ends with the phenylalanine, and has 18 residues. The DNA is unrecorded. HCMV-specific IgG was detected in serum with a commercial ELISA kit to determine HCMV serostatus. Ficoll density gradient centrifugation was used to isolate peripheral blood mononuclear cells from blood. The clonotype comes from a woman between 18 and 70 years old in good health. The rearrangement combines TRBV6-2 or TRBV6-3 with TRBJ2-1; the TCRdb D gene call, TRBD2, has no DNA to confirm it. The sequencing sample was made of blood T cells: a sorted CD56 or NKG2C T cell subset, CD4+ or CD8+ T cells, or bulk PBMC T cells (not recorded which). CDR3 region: CASSYTHSGGDPVDEQFF.